A single sample gave rise to the 26 T cell receptor beta chains below, sequenced in a study of T cells in Graves' hyperthyroidism and ophthalmopathy. Researchers amplified the TCR beta CDR3 regions from RNA transcripts. Carried out on the TCR CDR3, a first-round RT-PCR used the HTBI primer set. TCRdb ran MiXCR on the multiplex PCR reads and lists one entry per CDR3 protein. Seen here are some 320,000 distinct CDR3 sequences, around 15% observed once, and the top ten hold roughly 33%. Sequenced input: blood. These receptors originate from a woman aged 40 to 50 with Graves' ophthalmopathy.

The genes are TRBV10-1 and TRBJ2-3, with TRBD2 as a possible D gene (6 bases). The CDR3 is made up of 13 amino acids. V lost 0 bases to trimming and J lost 9 bases, with 10 bases between them. CDR1 is WNHNN and CDR2 is SYGVQD in the germline V gene (reference sequence). This CDR3 reads CASSESLRGTQYF. The DNA for the CDR3 is TGCGCCAGCAGTGAGTCGCTCCGGGGGACGCAGTATTTT.

There are many counts of this clonotype. The chain has TRBV11-2 and TRBJ1-3; D gene unclear. V lost 5 bases to trimming and J lost 0 bases, with 11 bases between them. This CDR3 comprises 15 residues. Germline V gene data show CDR1 as SGHAT and CDR2 as FQNNGV. The CDR3 coding sequence is TGTGCCAGCAGCCTTAAGGTGCACTCTGGAAACACCATATATTTT. Its translation: CASSLKVHSGNTIYF.

The V and J genes are TRBV7-9 and TRBJ1-2, with unresolved D. Germline CDR1 is SEHNR and CDR2 is FQNEAQ (reference sequence). V was cut by 4 bases and J by 6 bases, with 12 bases left in between. The CDR3 totals 13 residues. CDR3 in DNA: TGTGCCAGCAGCTCGGTCTATCTGGATGGCTACACCTTC. Amino acids: CASSSVYLDGYTF. The complete variable domain, with remaining parts taken from reference TRBV7-9 and TRBJ1-2, reads DTGVSQNPRHKITKRGQNVTFRCDPISEHNRLYWYRQTLGQGPEFLTYFQNEAQLEKSRLLSDRFSAERPKGSFSTLEIQRTEQGDSAMYLCASSSVYLDGYTFGSGTRLTVV.

In this sample, this clonotype turned up a few times. This chain connects TRBV5-4 to TRBJ1-1, with a weak D call TRBD1 (5 bases). The CDR3 consists of 14 residues. Germline V gene data show CDR1 as SGHNT and CDR2 as YYREEE (reference sequence). V was clipped by 5 bases and J by 5 bases, with 16 bases between them. In DNA, the CDR3 is TGTGCCAGCAGAGCCCAGGGCGGAGGGACTGAAGCTTTCTTT. It yields the protein CASRAQGGGTEAFF.

This clonotype occurred many times. The V gene is TRBV7-8, the J gene TRBJ1-1, with D uncertain. CDR1 and CDR2 (germline): SGHVS, FQNEAQ. This CDR3 is 15 amino acids long. V was cut by 5 bases and J by 0 bases, with 13 bases left in between. The chain's CDR3 is CASSRLRLMNTEAFF. For the CDR3, the DNA is TGTGCCAGCAGCCGGTTGAGGTTAATGAACACTGAAGCTTTCTTT. The variable domain in full, with the rest retrieved from reference TRBV7-8 and TRBJ1-1, is GAGVSQSPRYKVAKRGQDVALRCDPISGHVSLFWYQQALGQGPEFLTYFQNEAQLDKSGLPSDRFFAERPEGSVSTLKIQRTQQEDSAVYLCASSRLRLMNTEAFFGQGTRLTVV.

This clonotype has at least ten counts. The V and J genes are TRBV20-1 and TRBJ2-1, with D hard to call. V was trimmed by 1 base and J by 9 bases, leaving 13 bases between them. This CDR3 has 13 amino acids. CDR1 DFQATT and CDR2 SNEGSKA come from the germline V gene (reference sequence). The CDR3 region has the DNA TGCAGTGCTAGAGCGGTTAGGGCGCGTGAGCAGTTCTTC. It specifies CSARAVRAREQFF.

This clonotype was counted at least ten times. This chain joins TRBV7-2 and TRBJ2-7; D not resolved. The CDR3 loop spans 13 amino acids. Trimming took 1 base from V and 3 from J, leaving 7 bases between them. Germline V lookup: CDR1 SGHTA, CDR2 FQGNSA. The CDR3 DNA sequence: TGTGCCAGCAGCTTAGGTCACAGCTACGAGCAGTACTTC. This encodes CASSLGHSYEQYF.

This chain uses TRBV16 with TRBJ1-2; 9 bases are a match to TRBD1. The CDR3 runs 15 residues. J lost 4 bases, V lost 3 bases, and 6 bases had no gene match. CDR1 and CDR2 from the germline V gene are KGHSY and FQNENV. CDR3 in amino acids: CASSHATGGSYGYTF. The CDR3 DNA reads as TGTGCCAGCAGCCATGCGACAGGGGGAAGCTATGGCTACACCTTC.

Note on this clonotype: This may be a read error: a much more frequent sequence differs by one nucleotide. The chain couples TRBV9 to TRBJ2-5; D remains unclear. CDR1 and CDR2 (germline): SGDLS, YYNGEE. This CDR3 region has 14 residues. Trimming stripped 4 bases from V and 2 bases from J, with 12 bases between. The CDR3 here is CASSQNADQETQYF. CDR3 DNA: TGTGCCAGCAGCCAAAACGCGGATCAAGAGACCCAGTACTTC.

This clonotype occurred a few times. The CDR3 region is CASSLRGWNGYTF. For the CDR3, the DNA is TGTGCCAGCAGTTTAAGGGGTTGGAATGGCTACACCTTC. This rearrangement joins TRBV28 to TRBJ1-2; weak D call: TRBD1 (5 bases). Trimming took 2 bases from V and 6 from J, leaving 10 bases between them. Germline V gives CDR1 MDHEN, CDR2 SYDVKM. The CDR3 runs to 13 residues.

This chain links TRBV25-1 with TRBJ2-5; D gene unclear. The V gene lost 6 bases and the J gene lost 4 bases, with 6 bases spanning the gap. Germline V lookup: CDR1 MGHDK, CDR2 SYGVNS. The length of the CDR3 is 11 residues. This CDR3 is CASSVIETQYF. In nucleotides, the CDR3 is TGTGCCAGCAGCGTTATAGAGACCCAGTACTTC.

This clonotype has a count of ten or more. This sequence joins TRBV6-5 and TRBJ1-2; TRBD1 aligns across 11 bases. The CDR3 covers 18 residues. Germline loops: CDR1 MNHEY, CDR2 SVGAGI. Trimming cost V 0 bases and J 2 bases; bases outside gene matches: 8. CDR3 residues: CASSYSSGQGEKNYGYTF. The DNA of the CDR3 is TGTGCCAGCAGTTACTCCTCGGGACAGGGGGAAAAAAACTATGGCTACACCTTC.

As regards this clonotype: The CDR3 does not close with the conserved phenylalanine or tryptophan, likely indicating a read error. This chain joins TRBV10-2 and TRBJ1-1; tentative D call: TRBD1 (6 bases). The germline V gene encodes CDR1 WSHSY and CDR2 SAAADI. The length of the CDR3 is 19 residues. The germline V and J ends were trimmed by 6 bases and 0 bases, with 26 bases remaining between them. The CDR3 is CASREPFHRETSMNTEAFS. The CDR3 DNA follows: TGCGCCAGCAGGGAACCATTTCACAGGGAAACGTCCATGAACACTGAAGCTTTCTCT.

This chain connects TRBV7-9 to TRBJ2-4; no firm D call. Germline CDR1 SEHNR, CDR2 FQNEAQ (reference sequence). The V end was cut by 1 base, the J end by 0 bases, with 13 bases between. This CDR3 contains 17 residues. The CDR3 nucleotides are TGTGCCAGCAGCTTAGTCATTGGACCCCAAGCCAAAAACATTCAGTACTTC. Translation gives CASSLVIGPQAKNIQYF. Using reference TRBV7-9 and TRBJ2-4 for the parts outside the CDR3, the full variable domain is DTGVSQNPRHKITKRGQNVTFRCDPISEHNRLYWYRQTLGQGPEFLTYFQNEAQLEKSRLLSDRFSAERPKGSFSTLEIQRTEQGDSAMYLCASSLVIGPQAKNIQYFGAGTRLSVL.

With respect to this clonotype: Germline and junction disagree at one end, which may indicate a read error. The chain links TRBV12-3 or TRBV12-4 to TRBJ2-1, with D unresolved. The CDR3 totals 13 residues. CDR3 coding DNA: TGTGCCAGCAGCTTAGCTCTTAAGGCGGCGCAGTTCTTC. Amino acids: CASSLALKAAQFF.

This clonotype appeared once. J is TRBJ2-7 and V is TRBV2; TRBD2 matches 11 bases. The CDR3 runs to 14 residues. Germline values: CDR1 SNHLY, CDR2 FYNNEI. The junction had 4 bases not matched to a gene; V was cut back by 4 bases and J by 5 bases. Here the CDR3 reads CASSATSGSHEQYF. In DNA form, the CDR3 reads TGTGCCAGCAGTGCCACTAGCGGGAGCCACGAGCAGTACTTC.

This clonotype showed up just a few times. V gene TRBV6-5 combines with J gene TRBJ2-5; 10 bases fit TRBD1. The CDR3 runs to 15 residues. Trimming at V came to 2 bases and at J to 5 bases, leaving 5 bases not matched to a gene. Per germline, CDR1 MNHEY and CDR2 SVGAGI. CDR3 sequence reads: CASSYKGQGQETQYF. Written as DNA, the CDR3 is TGTGCCAGCAGTTACAAGGGACAGGGGCAGGAGACCCAGTACTTC.

The sample holds a few counts of this clonotype. The V and J genes are TRBV20-1 and TRBJ2-3, with D tentatively TRBD2 (6 bases). The germline V and J ends were trimmed by 3 bases and 7 bases, with 8 bases remaining between them. Germline loops: CDR1 DFQATT, CDR2 SNEGSKA (reference sequence). The CDR3 consists of 11 residues. The CDR3 coding sequence is TGCAGTGCTAGGGGAGGAAATACGCAGTATTTT. Its protein is CSARGGNTQYF.

This clonotype was seen more than once but under ten times. This chain joins TRBV12-3 or TRBV12-4 and TRBJ2-3; TRBD2 matches 7 bases. The V segment lost 7 bases and the J segment 3 bases; nucleotides outside the gene matches: 7. The CDR3 loop spans 14 amino acids. CDR3 sequence reads: CASMTGTTTDTQYF. The CDR3 nucleotides are TGTGCCAGCATGACCGGGACTACTACAGATACGCAGTATTTT.

This clonotype was counted at least ten times. V and J are TRBV19 and TRBJ2-1, with 10 bases matching TRBD2. This CDR3 is built from 13 residues. Germline assignment: CDR1 LNHDA and CDR2 SQIVND (reference sequence). Germline trimming cut 7 bases from V and 7 bases from J; bases unmatched to any gene: 4. This CDR3 is CASITSGMNEQFF. The CDR3 DNA reads as TGTGCCAGTATAACTAGCGGGATGAATGAGCAGTTCTTC.

This clonotype has a handful of counts. The chain combines TRBV9 with TRBJ2-1; TRBD2 matches 8 bases. V shed 4 bases, J shed 4 bases, and the junction held 7 bases outside the gene matches. Germline V gives CDR1 SGDLS, CDR2 YYNGEE. The CDR3 has 15 amino acids. The CDR3 nucleotides read TGTGCCAGCAGCATTAGCGGGACCCGTTACAATGAGCAGTTCTTC. Amino acids: CASSISGTRYNEQFF.

This clonotype has ten or more counts. The V and J genes are TRBV7-2 and TRBJ2-7; D gene ambiguous. This CDR3 has 15 amino acids. With 1 base removed from V and 4 bases from J, the gap between germline ends came to 14 bases. From germline, CDR1 is SGHTA and CDR2 FQGNSA. CDR3 coding DNA: TGTGCCAGCAGCTTAGGTTCGGCCGGGCCATACGAGCAGTACTTC. Its protein product is CASSLGSAGPYEQYF.

This clonotype has ten or more counts. This chain links TRBV12-3 or TRBV12-4 with TRBJ1-1, with a tentative D call TRBD1 (6 bases). V was shortened by 5 bases and J by 6 bases, with 22 bases between the two germline ends. There are 16 residues in the CDR3. The CDR3 DNA is TGTGCCAGCAGTCCAGCCGGGGGGGCGGGGGTCGCTGAAGCTTTCTTT. This sequence encodes CASSPAGGAGVAEAFF.

Many counts were recorded for this clonotype. The gene calls are TRBV6-1 and TRBJ1-4; 10 bases agree with TRBD1. The CDR3 covers 16 residues. CDR1 MNHNS and CDR2 SASEGT come from the germline V gene. J was trimmed by 8 bases and V by 1 base; bases with no gene match: 7. CDR3 sequence: CASSEVPGTGAEKLFF. CDR3 nucleotide sequence: TGTGCCAGCAGTGAAGTCCCCGGGACAGGGGCGGAAAAACTGTTTTTT.

This chain connects TRBV15 to TRBJ1-4; D unresolved. The CDR3 covers 16 residues. Between the trimmed V and J ends, which lost 2 bases and 6 bases, there was a span of 16 bases. The germline CDR1 and CDR2 sequences are LNHNV and YYDKDF (reference sequence). The CDR3 DNA reads as TGTGCCACCAGCAGATTGGAAGGGATAGGCGATGAAAAACTGTTTTTT. It is translated as CATSRLEGIGDEKLFF. The complete variable domain, with remaining parts taken from reference TRBV15 and TRBJ1-4, reads DAMVIQNPRYQVTQFGKPVTLSCSQTLNHNVMYWYQQKSSQAPKLLFHYYDKDFNNEADTPDNFQSRRPNTSFCFLDIRSPGLGDTAMYLCATSRLEGIGDEKLFFGSGTQLSVL.

This clonotype was counted ten times or more. The chain couples TRBV14 to TRBJ2-1; possibly TRBD2 for D (5 bases). The V and J ends lost 2 bases and 2 bases respectively, with 7 bases between them. Germline-derived CDR1 and CDR2 are SGHDN and FVKESK. There are 14 residues in the CDR3. The DNA for the CDR3 is TGTGCCAGCAGCCAAAGAGGGCCCTACAATGAGCAGTTCTTC. Residues: CASSQRGPYNEQFF. The full variable domain, its missing parts supplied by reference TRBV14 and TRBJ2-1, is EAGVTQFPSHSVIEKGQTVTLRCDPISGHDNLYWYRRVMGKEIKFLLHFVKESKQDESGMPNNRFLAERTGGTYSTLKVQPAELEDSGVYFCASSQRGPYNEQFFGPGTRLTVL.